A selection of T cell receptor beta chains follows, all from one sample in a study of beta chain features in type 1 diabetes. Produced via immunoSEQ multiplex PCR; TCRdb's table is partial and in-frame only. The sample has almost 350,000 clones; 6.5% to 10% are singletons. Sequencing was done on a sample of central memory CD4+ T cells from blood. The receptor source for this set is a woman under 30 in good health. Both conserved end residues are trimmed from each CDR3. The D gene is left open where the match is weak.

j_call d_call v_call cdr3_aa
TRBJ2-1 TRBD2 TRBV11-2 ASSLAAGASGNNEQF
TRBJ1-3 . TRBV28 ASSGWGQLGNTIY
TRBJ1-2 . TRBV7-9 ASSLGGDGYT
TRBJ1-2 . TRBV6-5 ASSSTSGGLYGYT
TRBJ2-3 . TRBV27 ASRRTSTDTQY
TRBJ2-7 . TRBV7-6 ASSNDLGREQY
TRBJ1-3 . TRBV2 ASSEAVYTDYVSGNTIY
TRBJ2-7 . TRBV5-4 ASSLDPGSYEQY
TRBJ2-7 . TRBV29-1 SVVGSSYEQY
TRBJ2-7 . TRBV29-1 SVAGADEQY
TRBJ2-7 . TRBV7-6 ASSPREQGEQY
TRBJ1-1 . TRBV7-9 ASSLWGVTSEAF
TRBJ2-1 TRBD1 TRBV7-7 ASSLGQGGYNEQF
TRBJ2-6 TRBD1 TRBV2 ASRQGTTGANVLT
TRBJ2-7 TRBD2 TRBV23-1 ASKAGGPGLDSYEQY
TRBJ2-2 . TRBV28 ASSFRLARNTGELF
TRBJ2-6 TRBD1 TRBV18 ASSPGTGVGANVLT
TRBJ2-2 TRBD2 TRBV9 ASSSGLAGGMNTGELF
TRBJ2-5 TRBD1 TRBV28 ASSLPGQGTETQY
TRBJ2-3 . TRBV9 ASSVGIGTDTQY
TRBJ1-2 . TRBV2 ATTRDLYGYT
TRBJ2-7 TRBD1 TRBV28 ASSPQTGGSYEQY
TRBJ2-5 . TRBV2 ASSSGLGGQETQY
TRBJ2-7 TRBD1 TRBV6-5 ASRTGTGREQY
TRBJ2-4 . TRBV4-1 ASSHGGSGNIQY
TRBJ2-5 . TRBV7-9 ASSLGAATSQETQY
. TRBD1 TRBV29-1 SVCKGADEQY
TRBJ2-7 . TRBV7-2 ASSASSRGEQY
TRBJ2-1 TRBD2 TRBV7-3 ASRVTSGSKF
TRBJ2-1 . TRBV20-1 SAQDYNEQF
TRBJ1-4 . TRBV14 ASSPRGGATNEKLF